This TCR beta chain derives from a study of a mutant IDH1 vaccine in newly diagnosed glioma. Assay used: immunoSEQ multiplex PCR; TCRdb lists only in-frame clones, some missing. The data show 45,000 to 60,000 clones, around three quarters seen once. Germline CDR1 is MNHNS and CDR2 is SASEGT. The CDR3 runs 13 residues. Trimming cost V 2 bases and J 6 bases, with 10 bases left between them. Time point defined: baseline, week 1 (first vaccination visit). The treatment is: pre-vaccination baseline after standard-of-care therapy. The rearrangement links TRBV6-1 to TRBJ1-1; D is perhaps TRBD1 (6 bases). The receptor comes from a woman between 35 and 50 years old with glioma. Sequencing was performed on PBMCs, taken from a glioma patient treated with radiotherapy, temozolomide or both. The CDR3 protein is CASSELGGSEAFF. CDR3 sequence (DNA): TGTGCCAGCAGTGAATTGGGGGGCTCTGAAGCTTTCTTT.